Following are 13 T cell receptor beta chains from one sample sequenced in a study of blood T cell repertoires in COVID-19. Sequenced by immunoSEQ multiplex PCR; TCRdb stores in-frame clones only, minus some. The sample shows over 150,000 clones, approximately 84% of them seen only once. The sequenced material came from peripheral blood. The receptor set was obtained from a middle-aged man with acute or convalescent COVID-19.

The rearrangement links TRBV19 to TRBJ1-5, with 7 bases that match TRBD1. Trimming removed 5 bases from V and 3 bases from J; junction bases left unmatched: 10. The CDR3 totals 16 residues. Germline values: CDR1 LNHDA, CDR2 SQIVND (reference sequence). In nucleotides, the CDR3 is TGTGCCAGTAGTGTAAAAAGGGACAGCTCCAATCAGCCCCAGCATTTT. It translates to CASSVKRDSSNQPQHF.

This rearrangement joins TRBV5-6 to TRBJ1-2; D ambiguous. Germline loops: CDR1 SGHDT, CDR2 YYEEEE. The CDR3 has 14 residues. V lost 0 bases to trimming and J lost 4 bases, with 10 bases between them. The CDR3 DNA follows: TGTGCCAGCAGCTTGGATAGAGGAATCTATGGCTACACCTTC. Its translation is CASSLDRGIYGYTF.

The chain employs TRBV4-3 and TRBJ1-2; D remains unclear. Germline CDR1 is LGHNA and CDR2 is YSLEER. The CDR3 length is 18 residues. Trimming pared 2 bases from V and 3 bases from J, leaving 22 bases between. The CDR3 here is CASSQHSYYDPRDYGYTF. In nucleotides, the CDR3 is TGCGCCAGCAGCCAACACTCCTATTACGACCCGAGGGACTATGGCTACACCTTC.

This chain connects TRBV5-1 to TRBJ2-7, with TRBD1 matching over 7 bases. Trimming cost V 7 bases and J 4 bases; bases outside gene matches: 14. The germline gives CDR1 SGHRS, CDR2 YFSETQ. The CDR3 has 15 residues. DNA for the CDR3: TGCGCCAGCTCCCTCCCCGGGACAGAGAGTTACGAGCAGTACTTC. Its protein is CASSLPGTESYEQYF.

The chain employs TRBV3-1 (or the pseudogene TRBV3-2) and TRBJ2-2; 11 nucleotides match TRBD1. This CDR3 is 16 amino acids long. J gave up 6 bases and V 1 base, and 4 bases lay outside the gene matches. Looked up from germline, CDR1 is LGHDT and CDR2 is YNNKEL (reference sequence). In nucleotides, the CDR3 is TGTGCCAGCAGCCAAGGGACAGGGGGCGGGTCCGGGGAGCTGTTTTTT. This encodes CASSQGTGGGSGELFF.

This clone appeared once. This chain links TRBV4-1 with TRBJ2-7, with 8 bases aligning to TRBD1. Germline CDR1 MGHRA, CDR2 YSYEKL. The CDR3 sequence is 10 residues long. V lost 6 bases to trimming and J lost 12 bases; unmatched junction nucleotides: 4. The CDR3 sequence: CASRDRELYF. The CDR3 DNA is TGCGCCAGCAGGGACAGGGAGTTGTACTTC.

This clone occurred a few times. V and J are TRBV4-3 and TRBJ2-5; 10 bases map to TRBD2. The CDR3 extends over 16 amino acids. Germline CDR1 and CDR2: LGHNA and YSLEER. The junction had 10 bases not matched to a gene; V was cut back by 4 bases and J by 5 bases. The CDR3 here is CASSPRPLAGRETQYF. CDR3 bases: TGCGCCAGCAGCCCTCGACCACTAGCGGGGAGGGAGACCCAGTACTTC.

The rearrangement links TRBV7-2 to TRBJ1-6; 7 nucleotides align to TRBD1. The trim removed 4 bases at V and 11 bases at J, leaving 11 bases unmatched. This CDR3 is 15 amino acids long. Germline values: CDR1 SGHTA, CDR2 FQGNSA. DNA of the CDR3: TGTGCCAGCAGCTCGACAGGGTCCAACCCTCCACCCCTCCACTTT. This gives the protein CASSSTGSNPPPLHF. Using reference TRBV7-2 and TRBJ1-6 for the parts outside the CDR3, the full variable domain is GAGVSQSPSNKVTEKGKDVELRCDPISGHTALYWYRQSLGQGLEFLIYFQGNSAPDKSGLPSDRFSAERTGGSVSTLTIQRTQQEDSAVYLCASSSTGSNPPPLHFGNGTRLTVT.

The V and J genes are TRBV2 and TRBJ1-5, with TRBD1 matching over 7 bases. The CDR3 spans 15 residues. Trimming removed 7 bases from V and 1 base from J; junction bases left unmatched: 7. CDR1 and CDR2 (germline): SNHLY, FYNNEI. CDR3 residues: CASTRTGLSNQPQHF. The CDR3 coding sequence is TGTGCCAGCACCAGGACAGGTCTCAGCAATCAGCCCCAGCATTTT. Complete variable domain (other parts from reference TRBV2 and TRBJ1-5): EPEVTQTPSHQVTQMGQEVILRCVPISNHLYFYWYRQILGQKVEFLVSFYNNEISEKSEIFDDQFSVERPDGSNFTLKIRSTKLEDSAMYFCASTRTGLSNQPQHFGDGTRLSIL.

This chain links TRBV9 with TRBJ2-5; perhaps TRBD2 as D (7 bases). This CDR3 region has 16 residues. Trimming removed 0 bases at V and 1 base at J, with 13 bases between. Germline V gene sequence: CDR1 SGDLS, CDR2 YYNGEE. The CDR3 spells CASSVGAGAGQETQYF. DNA for the CDR3: TGTGCCAGCAGCGTAGGGGCGGGGGCAGGCCAAGAGACCCAGTACTTC.

CDR3 residues: CASSLEVALKAGEQYF. CDR3 in DNA: TGTGCCAGCAGCTTAGAGGTAGCGCTTAAAGCCGGCGAGCAGTACTTC. The chain uses TRBV7-2 and TRBJ2-7; TRBD2 might be the D (5 bases). V lost 1 base, J lost 6 bases, and 19 bases lay in between. The CDR3 is 16 amino acids. Germline loops: CDR1 SGHTA, CDR2 FQGNSA.

This chain joins TRBV11-3 and TRBJ1-6; D remains ambiguous. V lost 1 base, J lost 6 bases, and 4 bases lay in between. This CDR3 has 13 amino acids. Looked up from germline, CDR1 is SGHNT and CDR2 is YENEEA. The CDR3 nucleotides read TGTGCCAGCAGCTTAGCGTTTAATTCACCCCTCCACTTT. Translated: CASSLAFNSPLHF.

The chain links TRBV6-5 to TRBJ1-6, with D perhaps matching TRBD1 (5 bases). The CDR3 contains 15 residues. V was cut by 6 bases and J by 3 bases, with 12 bases left in between. CDR1 MNHEY and CDR2 SVGAGI come from the germline V gene. Here the CDR3 DNA reads TGTGCCAGCAGACCCGACAGTGACTATAATTCACCCCTCCACTTT. Protein product: CASRPDSDYNSPLHF.